This entry is about one TCR beta chain. Its specificity is not known. The entry originates in a study of T cell responses to AZD1222 COVID-19 vaccine. Study at large: Second doses were pooled across both intervals (about 4 or about 12 weeks).

Sequencing was performed with immunoSEQ multiplex PCR; in TCRdb, only in-frame clones are kept and a portion is missing. The sample contains 55,000 to 80,000 clones, roughly 89% of which appear only once. Study-wide findings and caveats: A mostly white British donor set with more females was recruited, and clonal diversity was possibly underestimated. Following two doses of AZD1222, Spike-specific TCR breadth and depth rose. At baseline, seropositivity was found in only six AZD1222 recipients.

The CDR3 spans 15 residues. Trimming left V 4 bases short and J 5 bases short, with 17 bases between. Germline V CDR1 and CDR2: SGHVS, FQNEAQ. The clonotype comes from an adult in good health. The sequencing here drew on peripheral blood, taken on day 0 of AZD1222 vaccination. The J gene is TRBJ2-5, the V gene TRBV7-8, with D perhaps TRBD1 or TRBD2 (6 bases each). The CDR3 loop reads CASSSSGAGAETQYF. CDR3 nucleotides: TGTGCCAGCAGCTCCTCGGGGGCGGGCGCGGAGACCCAGTACTTC.